This T cell receptor (beta chain) was observed in a study of cytomegalovirus exposure and HLA in healthy donors. Regarding the study as a whole: An analysis was carried out at a later point. It showed that HLA-associated TCR beta chains were more clonally expanded than equally common non-associated chains. In vitro checks showed that a few CMV-associated chains really do target CMV antigens. Analyses of presence and absence presupposed an approximately uniform sequencing depth across donors. In terms of immune exposure information, only CMV serostatus was available.

As for this clone: Its antigen is undetermined. One end of the junction does not line up with germline, which may come from a read error.

This CDR3 has 15 residues. Germline CDR1 SEHNR, CDR2 FQNEAQ (reference sequence). A multiplex PCR was run with 60 Vbeta primers and 13 Jbeta primers. Only in-frame clones appear in the TCRdb table, and some are missing; sequencing was by immunoSEQ multiplex PCR. Among under 250,000 clones listed, 70% to 80% were seen once. The V and J genes are TRBV7-9 and TRBJ1-1; 8 nucleotides match TRBD1. The sequenced material came from PBMCs. This sequence was found in a male donor in good health and CMV-seronegative. The CDR3 bases are TGTTCCAGCAGCTTAATGGGACAGGCGAACACTGAAGCTTTCTTT. Its protein product is CSSSLMGQANTEAFF.